This T cell receptor (beta chain) comes out of a study of T cell responses to AZD1222 COVID-19 vaccine. Produced via immunoSEQ multiplex PCR; TCRdb's table is partial and in-frame only. The sample has about 150,000 clones, roughly nine tenths seen once. Overall study findings and caveats: Unmutated variant regions are reportedly targeted by nearly half of spike-specific TCRs. At baseline, just a handful of AZD1222 recipients tested seropositive. Most donors were white British, females outnumbered males, and clonal diversity was possibly underestimated. Rises in breadth and depth of Spike-specific TCRs came after two AZD1222 doses.

As for this clone: Its target is unknown.

Here the sequenced sample was peripheral blood, taken on day 0 of AZD1222 vaccination. The receptor was derived from an adult in good health.

CDR3 amino acids: CASSPTSGRNTGELFF. The CDR3 DNA reads TGTGCCAGCAGCCCGACTAGCGGGAGGAACACCGGGGAGCTGTTTTTT. The chain carries TRBV11-2 and TRBJ2-2, with 12 bases that match TRBD2. Germline CDR1 is SGHAT and CDR2 is FQNNGV. Trimming took 5 bases from V and 1 from J; bases not matched to a gene: 2. The CDR3 is 16 amino acids.